These 22 T cell receptor beta chains were sequenced from one sample in a study of T cell responses to AZD1222 COVID-19 vaccine. Measured with immunoSEQ multiplex PCR; TCRdb has only the in-frame clones, and not every one. This table holds just under 90,000 clones, around 89% found once. Material: peripheral blood, obtained 28 days after the second AZD1222 dose. Receptors were obtained from an adult who received the AZD1222 COVID-19 vaccine.

For the CDR3, the DNA is TGTGCCAGCAGCCTAAGCTCTGCGGGCTACACCTTC. Its translation is CASSLSSAGYTF. This chain connects TRBV7-9 to TRBJ1-2; no firm D call. There are 12 residues in the CDR3. The germline gives CDR1 SEHNR, CDR2 FQNEAQ (reference sequence). V was shortened by 5 bases and J by 8 bases, with 12 bases between the two germline ends.

This clone showed up just once. This rearrangement joins TRBV5-1 to TRBJ1-2, with a weak D call TRBD1 (6 bases). There are 14 residues in the CDR3. Looked up from germline, CDR1 is SGHRS and CDR2 is YFSETQ. The V and J ends lost 1 base and 5 bases respectively, with 12 bases between them. CDR3 residues: CASSLSQGKYGYTF. Here the CDR3 DNA reads TGCGCCAGCAGCTTGTCGCAGGGGAAGTATGGCTACACCTTC. Full variable domain (missing parts from reference TRBV5-1 and TRBJ1-2): KAGVTQTPRYLIKTRGQQVTLSCSPISGHRSVSWYQQTPGQGLQFLFEYFSETQRNKGNFPGRFSGRQFSNSRSEMNVSTLELGDSALYLCASSLSQGKYGYTFGSGTRLTVV.

The chain joins TRBV4-3 to TRBJ1-2; D is possibly TRBD1 (5 bases). V was shortened by 4 bases and J by 3 bases, with 15 bases between the two germline ends. The CDR3 length is 15 residues. Germline V gene data show CDR1 as LGHNA and CDR2 as YSLEER. The CDR3 DNA is TGCGCCAGCAGCCTCAGGGCCTACGATGACTATGGCTACACCTTC. Translation gives CASSLRAYDDYGYTF.

The chain couples TRBV9 to TRBJ2-3; D not resolved. V lost 0 bases, J lost 6 bases, and 14 bases lay in between. Germline V CDR1 and CDR2: SGDLS, YYNGEE. This CDR3 region has 15 residues. The CDR3 nucleotides are TGTGCCAGCAGCGTAGAATTGACTCTCAGGGATACGCAGTATTTT. Protein product: CASSVELTLRDTQYF.

J is TRBJ1-1 and V is TRBV27, with a weak D call TRBD1 (6 bases). This CDR3 region has 14 residues. From germline, CDR1 is MNHEY and CDR2 SMNVEV (reference sequence). The V gene lost 5 bases and the J gene lost 7 bases, with 17 bases spanning the gap. The CDR3 loop reads CASSPGFQGREAFF. CDR3 DNA: TGTGCCAGCAGTCCCGGGTTCCAGGGGCGTGAAGCTTTCTTT.

The genes are TRBV11-2 and TRBJ1-2, with TRBD1 matching over 8 bases. The CDR3 totals 15 residues. The V gene end was trimmed by 5 bases and the J gene end by 0 bases; junction bases not matched to a gene: 5. Looked up from germline, CDR1 is SGHAT and CDR2 is FQNNGV. The CDR3 loop is CASSIGQGTNYGYTF. As DNA, the CDR3 is TGTGCCAGCAGCATCGGACAGGGAACTAACTATGGCTACACCTTC.

V usage is TRBV7-3 and J usage is TRBJ2-3; TRBD2 matches 12 bases. CDR1 is SGHTA, CDR2 FQGTGA, per germline. V trimming: 5 bases; J trimming: 4 bases; junction bases outside the gene matches: 4. The CDR3 has 15 residues. CDR3 region: CASSRLAGAPDTQYF. CDR3 coding DNA: TGTGCCAGCAGCCGACTAGCGGGGGCCCCAGATACGCAGTATTTT.

CDR3 DNA: TGTGCCAGTAGTGTAGGGGCTGTCACTGAAGCTTTCTTT. Translating it yields CASSVGAVTEAFF. The rearrangement uses TRBV19 and TRBJ1-1; perhaps TRBD1 as D (5 bases). This CDR3 has 13 residues. In germline, CDR1 is LNHDA, CDR2 SQIVND (reference sequence). Trimming left V 5 bases short and J 4 bases short, with 11 bases between.

The rearrangement uses TRBV7-9 and TRBJ1-4; the D gene is possibly TRBD1 (5 bases). In germline, CDR1 is SEHNR, CDR2 FQNEAQ (reference sequence). CDR3 length: 14 residues. V was trimmed by 4 bases and J by 8 bases, leaving 14 bases between them. This CDR3 reads CASSWGLEVEKLFF. CDR3 sequence (DNA): TGTGCCAGCAGCTGGGGGTTGGAAGTGGAAAAACTGTTTTTT. Together with reference TRBV7-9 and TRBJ1-4, the CDR3 gives the full variable domain: DTGVSQNPRHKITKRGQNVTFRCDPISEHNRLYWYRQTLGQGPEFLTYFQNEAQLEKSRLLSDRFSAERPKGSFSTLEIQRTEQGDSAMYLCASSWGLEVEKLFFGSGTQLSVL.

The rearrangement joins TRBV11-1 to TRBJ1-4; 7 positions match TRBD1. The CDR3 extends over 14 amino acids. Germline-derived CDR1 and CDR2 are SGHAT and FQDESV (reference sequence). V was clipped by 5 bases and J by 5 bases; unmatched bases: 5. The CDR3 DNA reads as TGTGCCAGCAGCCACAGGGGACCCAATGAAAAACTGTTTTTT. Residues: CASSHRGPNEKLFF. Complete variable domain (other parts from reference TRBV11-1 and TRBJ1-4): EAEVAQSPRYKITEKSQAVAFWCDPISGHATLYWYRQILGQGPELLVQFQDESVVDDSQLPKDRFSAERLKGVDSTLKIQPAELGDSAMYLCASSHRGPNEKLFFGSGTQLSVL.

The J gene is TRBJ1-2, the V gene TRBV19; the D is unclear. The V gene lost 6 bases and the J gene lost 4 bases, with 15 bases spanning the gap. This CDR3 contains 14 residues. The germline V gene encodes CDR1 LNHDA and CDR2 SQIVND (reference sequence). CDR3 in amino acids: CASSSTSALYGYTF. For the CDR3, the DNA is TGTGCCAGTAGCTCTACCTCGGCCCTCTATGGCTACACCTTC.

The rearrangement links TRBV18 to TRBJ1-2; no definite D call. Trimming left V 3 bases short and J 4 bases short, with 15 bases between. In germline, CDR1 is KGHSH, CDR2 LQKENI. The CDR3 has 15 amino acids. DNA for the CDR3: TGTGCCAGCTCACCCGAGACAAGGCTAGTCTATGGCTACACCTTC. This codes for CASSPETRLVYGYTF.

V usage is TRBV7-9 and J usage is TRBJ2-2; D is ambiguous. This CDR3 is 17 amino acids long. V gave up 7 bases and J gave up 2 bases, with 20 bases separating them. Germline CDR1 and CDR2: SEHNR and FQNEAQ (reference sequence). The DNA for the CDR3 is TGTGCCAGCACCGCCGAAGAGAGACACCTAAACACCGGGGAGCTGTTTTTT. This codes for CASTAEERHLNTGELFF. Variable domain in full (rest from reference TRBV7-9 and TRBJ2-2): DTGVSQNPRHKITKRGQNVTFRCDPISEHNRLYWYRQTLGQGPEFLTYFQNEAQLEKSRLLSDRFSAERPKGSFSTLEIQRTEQGDSAMYLCASTAEERHLNTGELFFGEGSRLTVL.

The chain uses TRBV7-8 and TRBJ2-3; 10 positions agree with TRBD2. The ends lost 5 bases at V and 4 bases at J; junction bases unmatched: 12. Germline V gene lookup returns CDR1 SGHVS and CDR2 FQNEAQ. This CDR3 comprises 17 residues. This CDR3 is CASSPGLAGARADTQYF. For the CDR3, the DNA is TGTGCCAGCAGCCCGGGCCTAGCGGGGGCCAGGGCAGATACGCAGTATTTT. Combining the CDR3 with reference TRBV7-8 and TRBJ2-3 gives the whole variable domain GAGVSQSPRYKVAKRGQDVALRCDPISGHVSLFWYQQALGQGPEFLTYFQNEAQLDKSGLPSDRFFAERPEGSVSTLKIQRTQQEDSAVYLCASSPGLAGARADTQYFGPGTRLTVL.

The chain uses TRBV19 and TRBJ2-4; 9 positions match TRBD1. There are 17 residues in the CDR3. Unmatched junction bases numbered 8, after V lost 4 bases and J lost 1 base. The germline gives CDR1 LNHDA, CDR2 SQIVND (reference sequence). CDR3 residues: CASSTNRGRGAKNIQYF. The CDR3 coding sequence is TGTGCCAGTAGTACTAACAGGGGGCGCGGTGCCAAAAACATTCAGTACTTC.

The rearrangement joins TRBV28 to TRBJ1-1; the match to TRBD1 covers 8 bases. The CDR3 consists of 12 residues. The J segment lost 11 bases and the V segment lost 5 bases, leaving 7 bases of the junction unmatched. The germline V gene encodes CDR1 MDHEN and CDR2 SYDVKM. The chain's CDR3 is CASSIRQGWAFF. The CDR3 DNA reads as TGTGCCAGCAGTATCCGACAGGGGTGGGCTTTCTTT.

The rearrangement links TRBV10-3 to TRBJ1-2; possibly TRBD1 for D (6 bases). The CDR3 is made up of 13 amino acids. Per germline, CDR1 ENHRY and CDR2 SYGVKD. V lost 6 bases and J 6 bases, leaving 14 bases between the germline ends. The chain's CDR3 is CAIRGQEGDGYTF. CDR3 coding DNA: TGTGCCATCAGGGGACAAGAGGGTGATGGCTACACCTTC.

The CDR3 DNA follows: TGTGCCAGCAGCTCCGGACAGGGCCCCTTTCGAGCTTTCTTT. Protein sequence: CASSSGQGPFRAFF. The rearrangement uses TRBV5-8 and TRBJ1-1; 8 bases fit TRBD1. The CDR3 spans 14 residues. The germline CDR1 and CDR2 sequences are SGHTS and YDEGEE. Trimming cost V 3 bases and J 10 bases; bases outside gene matches: 11.

V and J are TRBV2 and TRBJ2-1; the match to TRBD1 covers 9 bases. CDR3 length: 13 amino acids. Losses at the gene ends were 5 bases for V and 7 bases for J; bases not matched to a gene: 3. Germline CDR1 SNHLY, CDR2 FYNNEI. The CDR3 is CASSRDRANEQFF. In nucleotides, the CDR3 is TGTGCCAGCAGTAGGGACAGGGCGAATGAGCAGTTCTTC.

The chain links TRBV10-1 to TRBJ1-6; D unresolved. There are 15 residues in the CDR3. V was clipped by 2 bases and J by 3 bases, with 8 bases between them. The V gene's germline CDR1 is WNHNN and CDR2 SYGVQD (reference sequence). CDR3 amino acids: CASSEPGLYNSPLHF. The CDR3, as DNA: TGCGCCAGCAGTGAGCCCGGACTCTATAATTCACCCCTCCACTTT.

The rearrangement uses TRBV2 and TRBJ2-5; D may be TRBD2 (5 bases). The CDR3 runs to 15 residues. The V end was cut by 4 bases, the J end by 4 bases, with 16 bases between. Germline V gene lookup returns CDR1 SNHLY and CDR2 FYNNEI. For the CDR3, the DNA is TGTGCCAGCAGTGGTGTAGAGGGTTTAGTAGAGACCCAGTACTTC. Its translation: CASSGVEGLVETQYF.

This chain uses TRBV3-1 (or the pseudogene TRBV3-2) with TRBJ1-4, with a tentative D call TRBD1 (5 bases). The CDR3 loop spans 17 amino acids. CDR1 and CDR2 from the germline V gene are LGHDT and YNNKEL (reference sequence). V lost 4 bases and J lost 11, with 26 bases in between. Here the CDR3 reads CASSPRSVGPFEGKLFF. The CDR3 coding sequence is TGTGCCAGCAGCCCAAGATCTGTAGGGCCCTTCGAGGGGAAACTGTTTTTT.